Listed below are T cell receptor beta chains from one sample, sequenced in a study of monozygotic twins with inflammatory bowel disease. Reanalyzing the 5' RACE reads, TCRdb keeps one entry per CDR3 protein, without DNA. The table lists approximately 390,000 distinct CDR3 sequences, with roughly 2.5% in the top ten. The sample taken for sequencing was blood. Receptor source: a human donor with ulcerative colitis or Crohn's disease, or a healthy co-twin of an affected twin (not recorded which). Both conserved end residues are part of each CDR3.

j_call | v_call | cdr3_aa
TRBJ2-1 | TRBV5-1 | CASSSLGTLGGYEQFF
TRBJ1-6 | TRBV12-3/TRBV12-4 | CASSLTVLSSYNSPLHF
TRBJ1-1 | TRBV7-9 | CASSSHRGTNTEAFF
TRBJ2-7 | TRBV20-1 | CSARVVTSGSYEQYF
TRBJ1-5 | TRBV6-6 | CASRTGGNNQPQHF
TRBJ1-1 | TRBV5-1 | CASSPLFLGTEAFF
TRBJ2-7 | TRBV5-1 | CASSLAPTGRIDEQYF
TRBJ1-1 | TRBV7-9 | CASSAGQGGSTEAFF
TRBJ2-4 | TRBV12-3/TRBV12-4 | CASTPGKGAKNIQYF
TRBJ1-3 | TRBV27 | CASSPLLGLRNTIYF
TRBJ2-1 | TRBV7-2 | CASSLARGAMGNEQFF
TRBJ2-2 | TRBV18 | CASSPHRLAGGNTGELFF
TRBJ2-5 | TRBV18 | CASSPQVSGGFGQETQYF
TRBJ1-2 | TRBV12-3/TRBV12-4 | CAITGTGGYGYTF
TRBJ2-5 | TRBV28 | CASSHTTRFRLETQYF
TRBJ1-5 | TRBV27 | CANILIKPRRYSNQPQHF
TRBJ2-5 | TRBV11-2 | CASSLDAYQETQYF
TRBJ1-1 | TRBV4-1 | CASSQGDRGSTEAFF
TRBJ2-3 | TRBV5-1 | CASAWTSGSTDTQYF
TRBJ2-1 | TRBV4-1 | CASSQEYPAGGTPTKGEQFF
TRBJ2-3 | TRBV5-1 | CASSLFDRADTQYF
TRBJ2-7 | TRBV7-9 | CASSTGAGSSYEQYF
TRBJ1-6 | TRBV12-3/TRBV12-4 | CASTLRGGSPLHF
TRBJ1-3 | TRBV7-2 | CASSSQRGGTGGNTIYF
TRBJ2-1 | TRBV7-2 | CASSLDYRRDNEQFF
TRBJ2-1 | TRBV9 | CASSVEAGGLWNEQFF
TRBJ2-3 | TRBV19 | CASMFTDTQYF
TRBJ2-7 | TRBV6-1 | CASSEADRNTYEQYF
TRBJ2-2 | TRBV7-7 | CASSRYRDRVNTGELFF
TRBJ1-5 | TRBV10-2 | CASSSSGGNQPQHF
TRBJ2-5 | TRBV27 | CASSLSWNSQETQYF
TRBJ1-5 | TRBV6-2/TRBV6-3 | CASSQTIYQPQHF
TRBJ1-5 | TRBV19 | CASSDHRNPHQPQHF
TRBJ2-1 | TRBV5-4 | CASSSYWTSSLDEQFF
TRBJ2-1 | TRBV7-2 | CASSTKDEQFF
TRBJ1-3 | TRBV4-3 | CASSQEVHSGNTIYF
TRBJ2-3 | TRBV19 | CASSPQGPTDTQYF
TRBJ1-2 | TRBV4-3 | CASSQAGSLGYTF
TRBJ1-6 | TRBV12-3/TRBV12-4 | CASSSHLDSPLHF
TRBJ2-1 | TRBV14 | CASSPGLAGGRPQFF
TRBJ2-2 | TRBV18 | CASSPRSDSLRTGELFF
TRBJ2-2 | TRBV11-2 | CASAPGTLTNTGELFF
TRBJ2-3 | TRBV7-2 | CASTWTDGTDTQYF
TRBJ1-2 | TRBV29-1 | CSVVSKGNYGYTF
TRBJ2-3 | TRBV29-1 | CSVETRLAFTSTDTQYF
TRBJ2-5 | TRBV29-1 | CSVTHRVRETQYF
TRBJ1-1 | TRBV5-5 | CASSGAMNTEAFF
TRBJ2-7 | TRBV19 | CASSPGAGGPWNEQYF
TRBJ2-5 | TRBV19 | CATGTSGVNGETQYF
TRBJ1-5 | TRBV20-1 | CSARKGHGTQNQPQHF